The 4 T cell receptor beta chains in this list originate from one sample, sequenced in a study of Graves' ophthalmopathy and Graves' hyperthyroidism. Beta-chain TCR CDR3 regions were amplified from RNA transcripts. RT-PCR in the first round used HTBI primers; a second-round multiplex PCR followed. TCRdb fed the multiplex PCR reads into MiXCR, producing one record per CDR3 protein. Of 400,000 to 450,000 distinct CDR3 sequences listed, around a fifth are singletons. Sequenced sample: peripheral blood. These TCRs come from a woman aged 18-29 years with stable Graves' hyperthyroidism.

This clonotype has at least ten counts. The CDR3 region has the DNA TGTGCCACCAGCAGAGAGGACAGGGCTGGTATGCTCCTCCACTTT. This translates into CATSREDRAGMLLHF. V is TRBV15 and J is TRBJ1-6, with 8 positions matching TRBD1. Germline-derived CDR1 and CDR2 are LNHNV and YYDKDF (reference sequence). The CDR3 has 15 residues. V gave up 0 bases and J gave up 15 bases; unmatched junction bases: 10.

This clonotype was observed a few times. CDR3 nucleotide sequence: TGTGCCAGCAGCCTGGCGGGCACGGGTTACTACGAGCAGTACTTC. It is translated as CASSLAGTGYYEQYF. The chain uses TRBV5-6 and TRBJ2-7, with D possibly being TRBD2 (5 bases). The V end lost 4 bases, the J end lost 3 bases, and 17 bases lay between the germline ends. The germline V gene encodes CDR1 SGHDT and CDR2 YYEEEE. This CDR3 is built from 15 residues.

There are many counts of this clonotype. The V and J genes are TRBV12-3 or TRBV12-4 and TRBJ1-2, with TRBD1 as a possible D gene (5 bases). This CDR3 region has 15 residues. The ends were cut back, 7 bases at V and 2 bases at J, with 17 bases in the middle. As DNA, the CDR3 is TGTGCCAGCACCTTGTTGCCTGGGGGGAACTATGGCTACACCTTC. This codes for CASTLLPGGNYGYTF.

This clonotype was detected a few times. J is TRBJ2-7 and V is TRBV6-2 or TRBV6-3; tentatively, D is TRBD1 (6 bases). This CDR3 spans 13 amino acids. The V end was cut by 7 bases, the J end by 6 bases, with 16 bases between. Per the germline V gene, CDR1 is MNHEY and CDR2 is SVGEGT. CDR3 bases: TGTGCCAGCAACCTACAGGGTCCCAGCGAGCAGTACTTC. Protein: CASNLQGPSEQYF.